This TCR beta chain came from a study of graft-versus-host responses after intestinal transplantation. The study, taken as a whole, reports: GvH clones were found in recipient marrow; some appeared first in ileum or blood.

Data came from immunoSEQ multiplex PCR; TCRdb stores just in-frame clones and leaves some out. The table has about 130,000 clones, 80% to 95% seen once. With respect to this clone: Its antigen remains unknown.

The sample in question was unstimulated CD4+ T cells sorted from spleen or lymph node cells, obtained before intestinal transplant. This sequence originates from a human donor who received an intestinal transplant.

The CDR3 region is CASRDLTGKHQPQHF. DNA for the CDR3: TGTGCCAGCAGGGACCTGACAGGAAAACACCAGCCCCAGCATTTT. The chain couples TRBV27 to TRBJ1-5, with D possibly TRBD1 on 6 matching bases. The ends were cut back, 6 bases at V and 7 bases at J, with 19 bases in the middle. The CDR3 loop spans 15 amino acids. Germline CDR1 reads MNHEY; CDR2 reads SMNVEV (reference sequence).